The source of this T cell receptor beta chain is a study of cytomegalovirus exposure and HLA in healthy donors. This CDR3 comprises 16 residues. V lost 0 bases and J lost 0, with 12 bases in between. The germline V gene has CDR1 SGHDT and CDR2 YYEEEE. 13 Jbeta primers and 60 Vbeta primers were used for the PCR. Only in-frame clones appear in the TCRdb table, and some are missing; sequencing was by immunoSEQ multiplex PCR. This table has approximately 150,000 clones, around 80% appearing once. Sequenced sample: PBMCs. The V call is TRBV5-6, the J call TRBJ1-1; D not resolved. This clonotype was sampled from a man aged 35-49 years in good health and CMV-seronegative. Written as DNA, the CDR3 is TGTGCCAGCAGCTTGGTCAGGCAGACCTTGAACACTGAAGCTTTCTTT. Translating gives CASSLVRQTLNTEAFF.